In its sample, the clone carrying this TCR beta chain was seen a few times. The data are from a study of T cells in Graves' hyperthyroidism and ophthalmopathy. The germline gives CDR1 DFQATT, CDR2 SNEGSKA (reference sequence). This CDR3 region has 15 residues. Trimming pared 2 bases from V and 2 bases from J, leaving 14 bases between. TCR beta CDR3 region amplification was performed from RNA transcripts. HTBI primers drove first-round RT-PCR of the TCR CDR3. A single record per CDR3 protein comes from TCRdb applying MiXCR to the multiplex PCR reads. The repertoire holds approximately 400,000 distinct CDR3 sequences, with around 16% as singletons.

The source material was blood. The TCR was taken from a woman between 18 and 29 years old with Graves' hyperthyroidism that later progressed to Graves' ophthalmopathy. V gene TRBV20-1 combines with J gene TRBJ2-3; D is unresolved. Written as DNA, the CDR3 is TGCAGTGCTAGACCCCCTACCACCGTCACAGATACGCAGTATTTT. Its translation is CSARPPTTVTDTQYF.